Below are 32 T cell receptor beta chains sequenced from a single sample in a study of early T cells in non-severe SARS-CoV-2 infection. MiXCR was run by TCRdb on the 5' RACE reads, yielding one entry per CDR3 protein. The sample yields tens of thousands of distinct CDR3 sequences, 4.5% to 7.5% seen once. Sequenced: whole blood. The receptors were gathered from an adult who was a healthcare worker with PCR-confirmed SARS-CoV-2 infection or an uninfected control (not recorded which).

This clonotype was observed at least ten times. This chain uses TRBV7-7 with TRBJ2-2; 9 positions match TRBD1. The junction had 2 bases not matched to a gene; V was cut back by 5 bases and J by 4 bases. The germline CDR1 and CDR2 sequences are SSHAT and FNYEAQ (reference sequence). There are 14 residues in the CDR3. The CDR3 spells CASSPDRGTGELFF. The CDR3, as DNA: TGTGCCAGCAGCCCGGACAGGGGCACCGGGGAGCTGTTTTTT.

This clonotype has ten or more counts. This rearrangement joins TRBV6-5 to TRBJ2-1; D is perhaps TRBD2 (7 bases). CDR3 length: 17 residues. Trimming left V 1 base short and J 8 bases short, with 21 bases between. The germline CDR1 and CDR2 sequences are MNHEY and SVGAGI. CDR3 protein: CASSYLIGGQRYDEQFF. The CDR3 bases are TGTGCCAGCAGTTACTTAATCGGGGGGCAGAGGTATGATGAGCAGTTCTTC.

This clonotype was detected ten times or more. The chain links TRBV5-5 to TRBJ2-4; 8 nucleotides align to TRBD1. The CDR3 length is 17 residues. V shed 2 bases, J shed 0 bases, and the junction held 7 bases outside the gene matches. Per germline, CDR1 SGHKS and CDR2 YYEKEE (reference sequence). The CDR3 DNA is TGTGCCAGCAGCTTCGAGACAGGGGACGGAGCCAAAAACATTCAGTACTTC. Its protein product is CASSFETGDGAKNIQYF.

This clonotype has just a few counts. CDR3 sequence (DNA): TGCGCCAGCAGCCCCGGACCTAATTCACCCCTCCACTTT. It specifies CASSPGPNSPLHF. This chain connects TRBV4-3 to TRBJ1-6; D is ambiguous. The germline gives CDR1 LGHNA, CDR2 YSLEER. The V gene lost 4 bases and the J gene lost 6 bases, with 7 bases spanning the gap. The CDR3 is 13 residues long.

Ten or more counts support this clonotype. This chain uses TRBV29-1 with TRBJ2-2; D is unresolved. The germline CDR1 and CDR2 sequences are SQVTM and ANQGSEA. This CDR3 region has 14 residues. The germline V and J ends were trimmed by 4 bases and 2 bases, with 11 bases remaining between them. Here the CDR3 DNA reads TGCAGCGTTGGGGTAGCCTACAACACCGGGGAGCTGTTTTTT. Translated, it gives CSVGVAYNTGELFF.

In this sample, this clonotype turned up many times. The V gene is TRBV18, the J gene TRBJ1-2; D is undetermined. Germline CDR1 is KGHSH and CDR2 is LQKENI. V lost 10 bases and J lost 1, with 7 bases in between. The CDR3 spans 11 residues. The CDR3 here is CATQDNYGYTF. The CDR3 coding sequence is TGTGCCACCCAAGATAACTATGGCTACACCTTC.

In this sample, this clonotype turned up many times. This chain connects TRBV27 to TRBJ1-3, with D hard to call. The CDR3 loop spans 13 amino acids. V was pared by 8 bases and J by 0 bases, with 8 bases between. Per germline, CDR1 MNHEY and CDR2 SMNVEV (reference sequence). The CDR3 nucleotides read TGTGCCAGCGGTCCTGGCTCTGGAAACACCATATATTTT. This translates into CASGPGSGNTIYF.

This clonotype occurred many times. This rearrangement joins TRBV5-1 to TRBJ2-1, with D possibly TRBD2 on 5 matching bases. V gave up 1 base and J gave up 9 bases, with 11 bases separating them. The CDR3 has 13 amino acids. Germline lookup yields CDR1 SGHRS and CDR2 YFSETQ. In DNA, the CDR3 is TGCGCCAGCAGCTTGCTGGGAGAAACTGAGCAGTTCTTC. It specifies CASSLLGETEQFF.

In its sample, this clonotype was seen many times. The chain joins TRBV13 to TRBJ1-1; D unclear. Germline V gene sequence: CDR1 PRHDT, CDR2 FYEKMQ (reference sequence). The CDR3 covers 13 residues. The V end was cut by 0 bases, the J end by 8 bases, with 10 bases between. DNA of the CDR3: TGTGCCAGCAGCTTAGGCTGGAGGCAGGAAGCTTTCTTT. Its translation is CASSLGWRQEAFF.

The table lists this clonotype with many counts. The rearrangement links TRBV6-1 to TRBJ2-7; D possibly matches TRBD1 or TRBD2 (5 bases each). The germline gives CDR1 MNHNS, CDR2 SASEGT. The V gene lost 8 bases and the J gene lost 0 bases, with 14 bases spanning the gap. The CDR3 runs 14 residues. CDR3 region: CASARGRSSYEQYF. The CDR3 nucleotides are TGTGCCAGCGCCCGGGGCAGATCCTCCTACGAGCAGTACTTC.

This clonotype was seen many times. This sequence joins TRBV4-1 and TRBJ2-1, with 11 bases that match TRBD2. Germline loops: CDR1 MGHRA, CDR2 YSYEKL. The CDR3 sequence is 20 residues long. Germline trimming cut 3 bases from V and 5 bases from J; bases unmatched to any gene: 18. The CDR3 DNA reads TGCGCCAGCAGCCACCCGAAGCTGGCATTTAGCGGGGGGGCCAACAATGAGCAGTTCTTC. This translates into CASSHPKLAFSGGANNEQFF.

At least ten counts were recorded for this clonotype. The chain is built from TRBV7-2 and TRBJ2-7, with 10 bases lining up with TRBD1. Germline V gives CDR1 SGHTA, CDR2 FQGNSA. Trimming cost V 1 base and J 5 bases; bases outside gene matches: 5. This CDR3 has 15 amino acids. CDR3 residues: CASSLGGTGADEQYF. As DNA, the CDR3 is TGTGCCAGCAGCTTAGGGGGGACAGGGGCCGACGAGCAGTACTTC.

This clonotype was counted many times. The rearrangement uses TRBV7-9 and TRBJ1-3; the D gene is possibly TRBD1 (6 bases). This CDR3 has 15 amino acids. The ends were cut back, 5 bases at V and 0 bases at J, with 11 bases in the middle. Germline lookup yields CDR1 SEHNR and CDR2 FQNEAQ (reference sequence). The CDR3 nucleotides are TGTGCCAGCAGCAAAGACAGGCCCTCTGGAAACACCATATATTTT. Translated: CASSKDRPSGNTIYF.

This clonotype was found many times. This rearrangement joins TRBV6-2 or TRBV6-3 to TRBJ2-6; D is ambiguous. Germline V CDR1 and CDR2: MNHEY, SVGEGT. The CDR3 contains 15 residues. Trimming cost V 7 bases and J 2 bases, with 12 bases left between them. Here the CDR3 DNA reads TGTGCCAGCATTGATAGTGGGACTGGGGCCAACGTCCTGACTTTC. Residues: CASIDSGTGANVLTF.

This clonotype was seen many times. The gene calls are TRBV20-1 and TRBJ1-5; a weak D match, TRBD1 (6 bases). The V gene's germline CDR1 is DFQATT and CDR2 SNEGSKA (reference sequence). The CDR3 runs 16 residues. The V end was cut by 0 bases, the J end by 2 bases, with 14 bases between. CDR3 protein: CSARDPGARGNQPQHF. The DNA of the CDR3 is TGCAGTGCTAGAGACCCGGGGGCGAGAGGCAATCAGCCCCAGCATTTT.

The sample holds many counts of this clonotype. The chain is built from TRBV11-2 and TRBJ2-3; a weak D match, TRBD2 (5 bases). The CDR3 is 14 amino acids. Trimming shortened V by 1 base and J by 2 bases, and 7 bases separated the two germline ends. The germline V gene has CDR1 SGHAT and CDR2 FQNNGV. The CDR3 reads CASSLAGNTDTQYF. The CDR3 DNA reads as TGTGCCAGCAGCTTAGCGGGAAACACAGATACGCAGTATTTT.

This clonotype was recorded many times. The J gene is TRBJ1-1, the V gene TRBV5-1; maybe TRBD1 (6 bases). V lost 4 bases, J lost 4 bases, and 17 bases lay in between. Germline V lookup: CDR1 SGHRS, CDR2 YFSETQ. This CDR3 is 15 amino acids long. The CDR3: CASSPDRTRGTEAFF. Written as DNA, the CDR3 is TGCGCCAGCAGCCCCGACAGGACCCGGGGCACTGAAGCTTTCTTT. Using reference TRBV5-1 and TRBJ1-1 for the parts outside the CDR3, the full variable domain is KAGVTQTPRYLIKTRGQQVTLSCSPISGHRSVSWYQQTPGQGLQFLFEYFSETQRNKGNFPGRFSGRQFSNSRSEMNVSTLELGDSALYLCASSPDRTRGTEAFFGQGTRLTVV.

This clonotype was seen at least ten times. The chain recombines TRBV11-2 with TRBJ2-7; 8 bases match TRBD1. The junction had 10 bases not matched to a gene; V was cut back by 4 bases and J by 5 bases. The CDR3 totals 15 residues. Germline V lookup: CDR1 SGHAT, CDR2 FQNNGV. CDR3 region: CASSSSWTGYDEQYF. CDR3 bases: TGTGCCAGCAGCTCCTCATGGACAGGGTACGACGAGCAGTACTTC.

This clonotype was observed many times. The rearrangement links TRBV19 to TRBJ1-2, with D perhaps TRBD1 (6 bases). Germline assignment: CDR1 LNHDA and CDR2 SQIVND (reference sequence). The CDR3 sequence is 15 residues long. V was cut by 7 bases and J by 4 bases, with 19 bases left in between. The CDR3 loop is CASTRQARTLYGYTF. For the CDR3, the DNA is TGTGCCAGTACGCGACAGGCCAGGACTCTCTATGGCTACACCTTC.

Ten or more counts support this clonotype. This chain connects TRBV7-2 to TRBJ1-1; TRBD1 might be the D (5 bases). CDR1 is SGHTA and CDR2 is FQGNSA in the germline V gene. V was pared by 5 bases and J by 10 bases, with 23 bases between. This CDR3 has 15 residues. CDR3 in amino acids: CASSTPPGAGGSAFF. The CDR3 DNA is TGTGCCAGCAGCACCCCTCCCGGGGCCGGAGGGTCAGCTTTCTTT.

Many counts were recorded for this clonotype. The chain couples TRBV9 to TRBJ2-1; D is ambiguous. The V end was cut by 0 bases, the J end by 6 bases, with 7 bases between. The CDR3 runs 13 residues. CDR1 is SGDLS, CDR2 YYNGEE, per germline. The CDR3 reads CASSVDQTNEQFF. The CDR3 region has the DNA TGTGCCAGCAGCGTAGACCAGACCAATGAGCAGTTCTTC.

This clonotype was counted at least ten times. The chain employs TRBV12-3 or TRBV12-4 and TRBJ1-5, with 7 bases matching TRBD1. J lost 1 base, V lost 8 bases, and 5 bases had no gene match. The CDR3 has 14 amino acids. This chain's CDR3 is CASARDRSNQPQHF. The DNA for the CDR3 is TGTGCCAGCGCCCGGGACAGAAGCAATCAGCCCCAGCATTTT.

Of note for this clonotype: A much larger clone differs from this one at a single base, so this may be a read error. This chain joins TRBV3-1 and TRBJ2-2, with D hard to call. The CDR3 loop spans 12 amino acids. V shed 2 bases and J shed 8 bases, with 6 bases lying between them. The germline V gene encodes CDR1 LGHDT and CDR2 YNNKEL (reference sequence). CDR3 in amino acids: CASSQIKGELFF. The CDR3 coding sequence is TGTGCCAGCAGCCAAATCAAAGGGGAGCTGTTTTTT.

This clonotype was observed many times. The chain uses TRBV12-3 or TRBV12-4 and TRBJ2-1; TRBD2 aligns across 7 bases. The CDR3 contains 16 residues. Trimming removed 0 bases from V and 2 bases from J; junction bases left unmatched: 4. Here the CDR3 reads CASSLAGGITYNEQFF. CDR3 nucleotides: TGTGCCAGCAGTTTAGCGGGAGGGATCACCTACAATGAGCAGTTCTTC.

This clonotype was counted many times. The chain combines TRBV12-5 with TRBJ2-7, with 7 bases identical to TRBD2. With V trimmed by 3 bases and J by 2 bases, 4 bases remained unmatched. This CDR3 has 14 amino acids. Germline-derived CDR1 and CDR2 are LGHNT and FRNRAP. CDR3 in DNA: TGTGCTAGTGGTTTCGGGGGGACGACCTACGAGCAGTACTTC. It codes for CASGFGGTTYEQYF. Full variable domain (remainder filled in from reference TRBV12-5 and TRBJ2-7): DARVTQTPRHKVTEMGQEVTMRCQPILGHNTVFWYRQTMMQGLELLAYFRNRAPLDDSGMPKDRFSAEMPDATLATLKIQPSEPRDSAVYFCASGFGGTTYEQYFGPGTRLTVT.

This clonotype was recorded at least ten times. The chain is built from TRBV6-5 and TRBJ2-7, with 9 bases lining up with TRBD2. V lost 3 bases and J lost 2; bases outside the gene matches: 8. This CDR3 has 16 amino acids. The germline CDR1 and CDR2 sequences are MNHEY and SVGAGI. The DNA for the CDR3 is TGTGCCAGCAGTTATACGGGCGGGGGGGCGACCTACGAGCAGTACTTC. As protein: CASSYTGGGATYEQYF.

This clonotype was recorded at least ten times. The chain is built from TRBV24-1 and TRBJ2-1; 11 nucleotides match TRBD2. The junction had 10 bases not matched to a gene; V was cut back by 6 bases and J by 7 bases. The CDR3 consists of 16 residues. Germline values: CDR1 KGHDR, CDR2 SFDVKD. The CDR3 DNA follows: TGTGCCACCAGTACCGCCGAGACTAGCGGGAAAAATGAGCAGTTCTTC. This sequence encodes CATSTAETSGKNEQFF.

Worth noting for this clonotype: Given a much more abundant clone one base away, this may be a read error. The chain couples TRBV19 to TRBJ1-2; D might be TRBD1 (5 bases). The CDR3 runs to 12 residues. Trimming removed 8 bases from V and 4 bases from J, with 11 bases in between. Looked up from germline, CDR1 is LNHDA and CDR2 is SQIVND (reference sequence). The CDR3 reads CASGGNPYGYTF. The CDR3 nucleotides read TGTGCCAGTGGGGGGAACCCCTATGGCTACACCTTC.

This clonotype was counted at least ten times. The gene calls are TRBV10-3 and TRBJ2-5; D perhaps matches TRBD1 (6 bases). Germline V gene data show CDR1 as ENHRY and CDR2 as SYGVKD. V shed 6 bases and J shed 2 bases, with 10 bases lying between them. The CDR3 loop spans 13 amino acids. Here the CDR3 DNA reads TGTGCCATCAGGGGGACAACGCAAGAGACCCAGTACTTC. This sequence encodes CAIRGTTQETQYF.

This clonotype was found many times. This chain links TRBV5-1 with TRBJ2-3; a weak D match, TRBD2 (5 bases). In germline, CDR1 is SGHRS, CDR2 YFSETQ. The CDR3 totals 12 residues. V dropped 5 bases and J dropped 5 bases, with 9 bases sitting between them. This chain's CDR3 is CASRLRVDTQYF. The CDR3 DNA is TGCGCCAGCAGGCTGAGGGTAGATACGCAGTATTTT.

The gene calls are TRBV18 and TRBJ1-1; D remains unclear. The CDR3 is 15 residues long. Trimming cost V 3 bases and J 1 base, with 12 bases left between them. Looked up from germline, CDR1 is KGHSH and CDR2 is LQKENI. The CDR3 spells CASSPKTRKNTEAFF. DNA for the CDR3: TGTGCCAGCTCACCTAAGACACGAAAGAACACTGAAGCTTTCTTT.

The V gene is TRBV27, the J gene TRBJ2-4; TRBD1 matches at 7 bases. The V segment lost 6 bases and the J segment 0 bases; nucleotides outside the gene matches: 26. The CDR3 consists of 22 residues. The germline CDR1 and CDR2 sequences are MNHEY and SMNVEV (reference sequence). DNA of the CDR3: TGTGCCAGCAGGCAAGAATGGATAGGGGGCGAGAAAGGCGTCGTAGCCAAAAACATTCAGTACTTC. It codes for CASRQEWIGGEKGVVAKNIQYF.